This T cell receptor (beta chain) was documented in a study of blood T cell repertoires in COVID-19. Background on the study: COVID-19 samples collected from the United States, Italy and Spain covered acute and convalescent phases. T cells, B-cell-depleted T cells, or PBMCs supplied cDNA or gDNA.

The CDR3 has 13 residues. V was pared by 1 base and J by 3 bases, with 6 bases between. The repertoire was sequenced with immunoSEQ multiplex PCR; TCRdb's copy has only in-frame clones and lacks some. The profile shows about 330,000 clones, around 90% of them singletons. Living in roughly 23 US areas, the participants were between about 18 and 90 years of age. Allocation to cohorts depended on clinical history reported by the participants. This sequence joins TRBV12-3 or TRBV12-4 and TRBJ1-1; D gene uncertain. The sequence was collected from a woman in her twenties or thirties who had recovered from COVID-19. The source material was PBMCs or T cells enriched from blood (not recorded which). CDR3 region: CASSLERDTEAFF. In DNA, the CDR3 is TGTGCCAGCAGTTTAGAGAGGGACACTGAAGCTTTCTTT.